This T cell receptor (beta chain) was sequenced during a study of shared clonotypes between healthy human individuals. Study-level information: Donor composition was two women and three men, aged 18 to 49. Three plates were used per donor for CD4 naive, three for CD4 memory, two for CD8 naive and one for CD8 memory. Findings and caveats of the study: The represented genetic and exposure-history diversity was limited by the small number of donors.

Donors had no recently reported acute infections or vaccinations and were HIV-negative. As for this clone: Antigen unknown.

Method: immunoSEQ multiplex PCR; TCRdb's copy keeps in-frame clones and lacks some. The repertoire holds around 990,000 clones, with roughly 80% as singletons. This clonotype was obtained from a man between 18 and 35 years old in good health. Some clones in this sample may be carry-over from other donors' samples. Sequencing input: memory CD4+ T cells from PBMCs. Stated subset: CD45RA-negative fraction.

The CDR3 DNA is TGCGCCAGCAGCCAAGATACCAGCTTTTATGGCAATCAGCCCCAGCATTTT. Residues: CASSQDTSFYGNQPQHF. The genes are TRBV4-1 and TRBJ1-5; D remains ambiguous. There are 17 residues in the CDR3. The germline CDR1 and CDR2 sequences are MGHRA and YSYEKL. Trimming left V 0 bases short and J 2 bases short, with 14 bases between.